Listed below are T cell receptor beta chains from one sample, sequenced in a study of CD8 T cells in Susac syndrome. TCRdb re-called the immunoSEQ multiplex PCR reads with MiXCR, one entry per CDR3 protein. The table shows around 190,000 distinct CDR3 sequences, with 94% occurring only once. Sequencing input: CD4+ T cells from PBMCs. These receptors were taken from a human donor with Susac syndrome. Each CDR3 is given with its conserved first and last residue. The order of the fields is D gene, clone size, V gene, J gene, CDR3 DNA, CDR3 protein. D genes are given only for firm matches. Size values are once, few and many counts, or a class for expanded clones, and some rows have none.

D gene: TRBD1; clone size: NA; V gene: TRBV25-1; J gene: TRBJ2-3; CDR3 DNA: TGTGCCAGCAGTGAAGGGACAGCCACAGATACGCAGTATTTT; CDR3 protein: CASSEGTATDTQYF
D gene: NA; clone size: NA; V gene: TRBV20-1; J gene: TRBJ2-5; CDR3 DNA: TGCAGTGCTAGATCGACAGGAATGGAGACCCAGTACTTC; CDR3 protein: CSARSTGMETQYF
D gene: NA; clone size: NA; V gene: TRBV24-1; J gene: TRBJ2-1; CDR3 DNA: TGTGCCACCAGTGATCCCCTGGGACAGACAGGGAGGAATGAGCAGTTCTTC; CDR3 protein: CATSDPLGQTGRNEQFF
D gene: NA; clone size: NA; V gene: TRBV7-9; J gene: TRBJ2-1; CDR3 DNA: TGTGCCAGCAGCCTGTTACAGGGAACGGGTGAGCAGTTCTTC; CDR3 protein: CASSLLQGTGEQFF
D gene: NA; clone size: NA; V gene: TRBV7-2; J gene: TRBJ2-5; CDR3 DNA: TGTGCCAGCAGCTTAGAATGGGGGCTGGGGACCCAGTACTTC; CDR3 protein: CASSLEWGLGTQYF
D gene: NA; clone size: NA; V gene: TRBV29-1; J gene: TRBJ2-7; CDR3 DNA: TGCAGCGTTGACGGTTCTAGCTCCTACGAGCAGTACTTC; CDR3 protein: CSVDGSSSYEQYF
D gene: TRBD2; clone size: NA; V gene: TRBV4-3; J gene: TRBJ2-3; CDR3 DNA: TGCGCCAGCAGCCAGCCTAGCGGGGGGCCCTCGGGTACGCAGTATTTT; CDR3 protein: CASSQPSGGPSGTQYF
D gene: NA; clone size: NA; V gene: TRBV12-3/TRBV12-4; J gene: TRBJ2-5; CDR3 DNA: TGTGCCAGCAGTTTTCCCTCTGGGGGCCCGGGGACCCAGTACTTC; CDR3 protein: CASSFPSGGPGTQYF
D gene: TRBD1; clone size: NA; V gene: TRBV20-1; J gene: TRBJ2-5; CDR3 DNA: TGCAGTGCTATTCTACAGGGGGCCCAAGAGACCCAGTACTTC; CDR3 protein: CSAILQGAQETQYF
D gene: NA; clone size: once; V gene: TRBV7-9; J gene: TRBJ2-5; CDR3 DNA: TGTGCCAGCAGTCCTTATGGCGGACAAGAGACCCAGTACTTC; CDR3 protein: CASSPYGGQETQYF
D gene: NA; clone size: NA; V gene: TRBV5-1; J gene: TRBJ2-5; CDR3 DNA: TGCGCCAGCAGCTTGGGAGAGACCCGAGAGACCCAGTACTTC; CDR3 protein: CASSLGETRETQYF
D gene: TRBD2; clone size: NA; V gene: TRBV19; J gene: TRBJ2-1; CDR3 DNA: TGTGCCAGTAGTACTGGGACTAGCTGGGACAATGAGCAGTTCTTC; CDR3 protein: CASSTGTSWDNEQFF
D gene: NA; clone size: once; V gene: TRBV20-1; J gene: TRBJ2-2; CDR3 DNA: TGCAGTGCTAGGAGGGCGGGGACCGGGGAGCTGTTTTTT; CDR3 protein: CSARRAGTGELFF
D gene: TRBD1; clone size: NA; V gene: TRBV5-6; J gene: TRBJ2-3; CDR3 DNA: TGTGCCAGCAGCTTGAGAGGGACAGACACAGATACGCAGTATTTT; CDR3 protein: CASSLRGTDTDTQYF
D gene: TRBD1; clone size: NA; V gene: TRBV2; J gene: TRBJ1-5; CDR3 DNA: TGTGCCAGCAAGACAGGGGATCAGCCCCAGCATTTT; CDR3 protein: CASKTGDQPQHF
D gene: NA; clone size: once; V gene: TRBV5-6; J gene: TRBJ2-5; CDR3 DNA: TGTGCCAGCAGCCCAGGGACCAAGGGCGGGGAGACCCAGTACTTC; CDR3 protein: CASSPGTKGGETQYF
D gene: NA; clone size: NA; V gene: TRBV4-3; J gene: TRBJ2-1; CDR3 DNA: TGCGCCAGCAGCCAAGTGGATCCGGGCGCCGCTGATGAGCAGTTCTTC; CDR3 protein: CASSQVDPGAADEQFF
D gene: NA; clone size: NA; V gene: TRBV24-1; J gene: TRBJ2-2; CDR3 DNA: TGTGCCACCAGTGATTTGGGCGGGATAACCGGGGAGCTGTTTTTT; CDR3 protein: CATSDLGGITGELFF
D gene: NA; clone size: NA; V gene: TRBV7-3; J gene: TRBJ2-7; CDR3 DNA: TGTGCCAGCAGCCCAAGGGCGGGGTACGAGCAGTACTTC; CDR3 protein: CASSPRAGYEQYF
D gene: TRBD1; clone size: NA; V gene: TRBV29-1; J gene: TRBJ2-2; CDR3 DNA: TGCAGCGTGGGTCTCTGGACAGGGGTTCCCGGGGAGCTGTTTTTT; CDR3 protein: CSVGLWTGVPGELFF
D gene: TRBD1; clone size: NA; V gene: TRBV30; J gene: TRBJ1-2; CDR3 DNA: TGTGCCGGGACAGGGGCCGGGGTCGGCTATGGCTACACCTTC; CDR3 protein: CAGTGAGVGYGYTF
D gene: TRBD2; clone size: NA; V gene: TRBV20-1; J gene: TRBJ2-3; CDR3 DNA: TGCAGTGCTAGAGATAGACTAGCGGGATACACAGATACGCAGTATTTT; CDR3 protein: CSARDRLAGYTDTQYF
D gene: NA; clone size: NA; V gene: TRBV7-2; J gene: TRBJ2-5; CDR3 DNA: TGTGCCAGCAGCCCTTACAGAGAAGAGACCCAGTACTTC; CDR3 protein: CASSPYREETQYF
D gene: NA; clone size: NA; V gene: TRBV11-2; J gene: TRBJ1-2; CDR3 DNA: TGTGCCAGCAGCTTCAACTACCCGGGTTATGGCTACACCTTC; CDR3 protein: CASSFNYPGYGYTF
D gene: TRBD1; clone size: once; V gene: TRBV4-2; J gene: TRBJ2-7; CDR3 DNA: TGTGCCAGCAGCCAAGGGTCGGGACAGTCCTACGAGCAGTACTTC; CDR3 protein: CASSQGSGQSYEQYF
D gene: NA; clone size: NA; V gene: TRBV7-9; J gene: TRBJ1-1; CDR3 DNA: TGTGCCAGCAGCTTAACAGGGATTAGCACTGAAGCTTTCTTT; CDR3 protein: CASSLTGISTEAFF
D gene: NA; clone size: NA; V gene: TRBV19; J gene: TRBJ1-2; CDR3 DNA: TGTGCCACTGTGACACCCCAGAAGACTGGCTACACCTTC; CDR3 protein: CATVTPQKTGYTF
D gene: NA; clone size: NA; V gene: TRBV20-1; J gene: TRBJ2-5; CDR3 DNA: TGCAGTGCTAGAGATCCGACCCTCCGAGAGACCCAGTACTTC; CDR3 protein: CSARDPTLRETQYF
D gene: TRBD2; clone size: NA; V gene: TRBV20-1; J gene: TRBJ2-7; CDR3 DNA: TGCAGTGCTAGCGGGGGGGCAGATGAAGAGCAGTACTTC; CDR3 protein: CSASGGADEEQYF
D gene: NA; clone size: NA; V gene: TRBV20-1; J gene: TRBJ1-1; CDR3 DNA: TGCAGTGCTAGAGATGGGGGCGCGATGGGAACTTTCTTT; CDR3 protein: CSARDGGAMGTFF
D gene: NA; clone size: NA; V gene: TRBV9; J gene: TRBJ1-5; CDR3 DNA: TGTGCCAGCAGCGTCCATGGGGGGCAGAATCAGCCCCAGCATTTT; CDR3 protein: CASSVHGGQNQPQHF
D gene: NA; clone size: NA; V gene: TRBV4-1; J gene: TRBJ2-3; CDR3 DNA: TGCGCCAGCAGCCCCCCACGAACCGGCACAGATACGCAGTATTTT; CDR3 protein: CASSPPRTGTDTQYF
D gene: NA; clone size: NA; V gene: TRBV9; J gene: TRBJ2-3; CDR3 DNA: TGTGCCAGCAGCGTTCACGGTGGCCAGCTCACAGATACGCAGTATTTT; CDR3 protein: CASSVHGGQLTDTQYF
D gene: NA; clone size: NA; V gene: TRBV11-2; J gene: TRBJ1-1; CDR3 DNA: TGTGCCAGCAGCTTAGATCGGGGGGCAGGGACTGAAGCTTTCTTT; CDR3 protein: CASSLDRGAGTEAFF
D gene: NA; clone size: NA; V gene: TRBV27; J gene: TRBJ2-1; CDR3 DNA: TGTGCCAGCAGCCCTGGGCAGAGCACCTACAATGAGCAGTTCTTC; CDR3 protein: CASSPGQSTYNEQFF
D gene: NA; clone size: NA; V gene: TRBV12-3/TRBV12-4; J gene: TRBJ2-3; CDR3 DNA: TGTGCCAGCAGTTTCGACGGGGTATCCACAGATACGCAGTATTTT; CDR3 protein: CASSFDGVSTDTQYF
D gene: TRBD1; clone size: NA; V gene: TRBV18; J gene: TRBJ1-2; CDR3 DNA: TGTGCCAGCTCGCCCCGGGACAGCCGACTCGGTGGCTACACCTTC; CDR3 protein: CASSPRDSRLGGYTF
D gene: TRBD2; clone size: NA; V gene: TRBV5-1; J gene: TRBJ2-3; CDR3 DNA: TGCGCCAGCAGCTTCCGGGGAGTAGCGGGGGACCTAAGCACAGATACGCAGTATTTT; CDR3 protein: CASSFRGVAGDLSTDTQYF
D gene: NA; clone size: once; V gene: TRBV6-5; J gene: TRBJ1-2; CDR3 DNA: TGTGCCAGCAGTTACTCGAGGGAACACCGATCCGGCTACACCTTC; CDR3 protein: CASSYSREHRSGYTF
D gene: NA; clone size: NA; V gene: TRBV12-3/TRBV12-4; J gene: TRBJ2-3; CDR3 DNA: TGTGCCAGCAGTTTCGGGGCAGGGATCACAGATACGCAGTATTTT; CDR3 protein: CASSFGAGITDTQYF
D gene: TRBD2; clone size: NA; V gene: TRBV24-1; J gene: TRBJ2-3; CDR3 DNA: TGTGCCACCAGTGACGCTGGGACTAGCGGACTCACAGATACGCAGTATTTT; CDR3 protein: CATSDAGTSGLTDTQYF
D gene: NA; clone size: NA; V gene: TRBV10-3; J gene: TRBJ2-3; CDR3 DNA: TGTGCCATCAGTGGACCCGAGAGGAGCACAGATACGCAGTATTTT; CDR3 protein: CAISGPERSTDTQYF
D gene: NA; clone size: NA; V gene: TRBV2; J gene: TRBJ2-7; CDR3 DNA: TGTGCCAGCGGGCAGGGGAGAAAATACGAGCAGTACTTC; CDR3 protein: CASGQGRKYEQYF
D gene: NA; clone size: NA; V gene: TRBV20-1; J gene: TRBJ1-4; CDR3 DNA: TGCAGTGCTAGTGCACAGGCTCTTAGTGAAAAACTGTTTTTT; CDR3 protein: CSASAQALSEKLFF
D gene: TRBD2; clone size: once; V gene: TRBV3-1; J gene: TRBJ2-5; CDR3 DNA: TGTGCCAGCAGCGGGACTAGCGGTAGCGGGACCCAGTACTTC; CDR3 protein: CASSGTSGSGTQYF
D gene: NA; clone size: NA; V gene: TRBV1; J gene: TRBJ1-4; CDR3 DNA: TGCACCAGCAGCCAAGATTTTGACGGGGCGGGGAAAAAACTGTTTTTT; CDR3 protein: CTSSQDFDGAGKKLFF
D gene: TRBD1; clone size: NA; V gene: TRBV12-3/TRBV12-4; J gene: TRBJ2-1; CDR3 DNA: TGTGCCAGCAGTCTGGGGACAGGGGATTACAATGAGCAGTTCTTC; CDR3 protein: CASSLGTGDYNEQFF
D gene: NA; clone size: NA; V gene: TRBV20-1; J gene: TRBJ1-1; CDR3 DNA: TGCAGTGCTAGAGAAACTGGATGGAGAGCTTTCTTT; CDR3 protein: CSARETGWRAFF
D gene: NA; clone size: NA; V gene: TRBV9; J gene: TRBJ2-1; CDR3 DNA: TGTGCCAGCAGCGTAGCGGCTAGCGAGAACAATGAGCAGTTCTTC; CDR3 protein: CASSVAASENNEQFF
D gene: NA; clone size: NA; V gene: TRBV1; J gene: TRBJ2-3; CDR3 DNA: TGCACCAGCAGCCAGCCTCAGGCACGGCGGGTCCCCAGCGGGGATACGCAGTATTTT; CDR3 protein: CTSSQPQARRVPSGDTQYF